This T cell receptor (beta chain) comes out of a study of T cells in Graves' hyperthyroidism and ophthalmopathy (dated by TCRdb to about 2019). Concerning the study at large: Peripheral blood samples were taken at initial diagnosis, before any treatment was given. The approximately 95 discovery patients were divided at random into training and test sets in a 7:3 ratio. To identify distinguishing TCR V-J signatures, a discovery cohort of 90 to 100 patients was used, comprising fewer than 45 with Graves' ophthalmopathy and 57 with stable Graves' hyperthyroidism. The study also compared thyroid tissue and blood T-cell repertoires from 6 or 7 Graves' hyperthyroidism patients. The paper describes TCR Vbeta CDR3 sequencing of 120 to 150 peripheral blood samples, made up of 43 ophthalmopathy patients, over 70 hyperthyroidism patients and roughly 17 progressor patients. Prospective prediction of ophthalmopathy was tested in an independent validation cohort of fewer than 20 hyperthyroidism patients and 15 to 17 patients who later progressed to ophthalmopathy. Following sampling, methimazole starting at 30 mg daily was given to hyperthyroidism patients, and high-dose intravenous methylprednisolone was given to ophthalmopathy patients.

The TCR beta CDR3 regions were amplified from RNA transcripts. A first-round RT-PCR of the TCR CDR3 used the HTBI primer set with the Qiagen OneStep RT-PCR kit. A second multiplex PCR round built the libraries, followed by size selection and purification. The libraries were sequenced on an Illumina HiSeq2000 using paired-end 100 bp reads. From the authors' description of their analysis: SOAPnuke was used to process the raw data, throwing out any read that contained adapters or uncalled bases, had a mean Phred below 15, or lacked an exact constant-primer or identifier match. COPE v1.2.5 was used to merge high-quality paired reads, and clonotypes were defined as unique nucleotide sequences. Clonotypes were aligned to IMGT TRBV, TRBD and TRBJ reference segments using MiTCR v1.1. The analysis was restricted to V-J combinations with a frequency above 0.0001, which together covered 99.2% of the repertoires. The TCS score was defined as F50 (clonal expansion) divided by E x V (chaos), with BLOSUM62-based TCRdist calculated between CDR3 peptides within each V-J. Welch's t-statistics and random forest reduced several hundred V-J features to roughly 13, which were used in a naive Bayes classifier (R e1071). The public sequencing data were trimmed at Q25 with fastp and processed into clonotypes with MiXCR by TCRdb, which kept only in-frame beta chains. Here each entry gathers all rows of one CDR3 protein and keeps the most common genes and DNA. The V and J calls here are based on TCRdb, not the publication. The sample data list about 380,000 distinct CDR3 sequences, and approximately 14% of these were observed just once. The ten biggest clones cover approximately 10% of the sample.

Clipping removes 0 bases from V and 4 bases from J, with 1 as the unmatched junction base count. The CDR3 sequence holds 14 residues, the cysteine and phenylalanine included. Only the CDR3 DNA is retained, 42 bases long and in frame from the first base. The germline V gene supplies CDR1 SGDLS and CDR2 YYNGEE. This clonotype was counted many times. The antigen this receptor binds is unknown. Per-base quality was not reported, and no clone a single base away is much larger than it. A patient counted as having stable Graves' hyperthyroidism if no progression to ophthalmopathy occurred over 18 months of follow-up. The hyperthyroidism patients were between 18 and 65 years old and newly diagnosed, with a disease duration of less than 2 months. The study excluded patients with uncontrolled infections, other autoimmune diseases, pregnancy or lactation. Diagnoses were based on clinical symptoms, serum thyroxine and TRAb, thyroid ultrasound and orbital computed tomography. PBMCs were isolated from more than 9 ml of fresh peripheral blood by Ficoll-Paque density gradient centrifugation. Total RNA was extracted with Trizol reagent, and quality was checked on an Agilent 2100 Bioanalyzer.

Here is what the overall study found, with its caveats: In validation, the model predicted progression to ophthalmopathy with approximately 70% sensitivity and about 72% specificity, a median of about 6 months before onset. Most expanded thyroid clonotypes (frequency above 0.001) were also detected in blood, a finding suggesting that blood repertoires may reflect thyroid immune responses. A 13 V-J signature model separated ophthalmopathy from stable hyperthyroidism, with around 88% sensitivity and 81.08% specificity in cross-validation and 80%/75% in testing. Sample size was not statistically predetermined, and investigators were not blinded to group allocation.

The TCR originated in a woman aged 60-75 years with Graves' hyperthyroidism. The source material was blood. The chain is made from TRBV9 and TRBJ2-7, and 10 bases in between align with TRBD1. The DNA sequence is as follows: TGTGCCAGCAGCGTAGCGGGACAGGGGTACGAGCAGTACTTC. Its protein product is CASSVAGQGYEQYF.